The rows below give T cell receptor beta chains drawn from one sample of a study of T cells in Graves' hyperthyroidism and ophthalmopathy. TCRdb ran MiXCR on the multiplex PCR reads and lists one entry per CDR3 protein. The repertoire has about 480,000 distinct CDR3 sequences, around 15% of them found once; the top ten carry around 17%. The sample comprised blood. The receptor set was obtained from a woman younger than 30 with Graves' hyperthyroidism. Both conserved end residues are part of each CDR3. A D gene is named only where the DNA matches it firmly. Size is stated for part of the rows, as once, few or many counts, or as a class when the clone is expanded.

CDR3 protein	CDR3 DNA	clone size	D gene	J gene	V gene
CASALGRDYINEQFF	TGCGCCAGTGCACTTGGCCGGGACTACATCAATGAGCAGTTCTTC	few	TRBD2	TRBJ2-1	TRBV4-1
CASSYGQGGNQLQHF	TGTGCCAGCAGTTACGGCCAGGGGGGAAATCAGCTCCAGCATTTT	once	TRBD1	TRBJ1-5	TRBV6-5
CASSPPGTGQETQYF	TGTGCCAGCAGCCCGCCCGGGACAGGGCAAGAGACCCAGTACTTC	few	TRBD1	TRBJ2-5	TRBV11-2
CASSPPDSIYGYTF	TGTGCCAGCAGCCCCCCGGACAGCATCTATGGCTACACCTTC	many	NA	TRBJ1-2	TRBV3-1
CASSEIRGQSSYNEQFF	TGTGCCAGCAGTGAAATCAGGGGGCAGAGCTCCTACAATGAGCAGTTCTTC	few	TRBD1	TRBJ2-1	TRBV6-1
CASSPLDRALIDTQYF	TGTGCCAGCAGTCCTCTCGACAGGGCTCTGATAGATACGCAGTATTTT	NA	TRBD1	TRBJ2-3	TRBV27
CASSYETPYNEQFF	TGTGCCAGCAGCTACGAGACCCCGTACAATGAGCAGTTCTTC	few	NA	TRBJ2-1	TRBV6-1
CASRRPGLLTDTQYF	TGTGCCAGCAGGAGACCGGGACTACTCACAGATACGCAGTATTTT	NA	TRBD2	TRBJ2-3	TRBV25-1
CASREGGGSGYTF	TGTGCCAGCAGAGAGGGGGGGGGGTCGGGCTACACCTTC	many	NA	TRBJ1-2	TRBV7-8
CASSGPASGEQFF	TGTGCCAGCAGCGGCCCGGCTAGCGGTGAGCAGTTCTTC	few	TRBD2	TRBJ2-1	TRBV9
CASSLAGRGPSYEQYF	TGTGCCAGCAGCTTAGCGGGCAGGGGCCCCTCCTACGAGCAGTACTTC	few	NA	TRBJ2-7	TRBV7-2
CSASTGNSGANVLTF	TGCAGCGCCTCGACAGGTAACTCTGGGGCCAACGTCCTGACTTTC	NA	NA	TRBJ2-6	TRBV29-1
CAISESRAEDNGYTF	TGTGCCATCAGTGAGTCGCGGGCGGAGGATAATGGCTACACCTTC	many	NA	TRBJ1-2	TRBV10-3
CASSNRGVQLFF	TGTGCCAGTAGTAATAGGGGTGTCCAGCTGTTTTTT	NA	NA	TRBJ2-2	TRBV19
CASSLLRQGLRNEQFF	TGTGCCAGCAGCTTACTCCGACAGGGACTGCGGAATGAGCAGTTCTTC	NA	NA	TRBJ2-1	TRBV11-2
CASSLGTVNEKLFF	TGTGCCAGCAGCTTAGGGACAGTTAATGAAAAACTGTTTTTT	many	NA	TRBJ1-4	TRBV7-8
CASSPPQSGSIQETQYF	TGTGCCAGCTCACCACCCCAGAGCGGGAGCATCCAAGAGACCCAGTACTTC	many	TRBD2	TRBJ2-5	TRBV18
CASSQDLAIYEQYF	TGCGCCAGCAGCCAAGATCTAGCGATCTACGAGCAGTACTTC	few	NA	TRBJ2-7	TRBV4-1
CASSLSAGISYEQYF	TGTGCCAGCAGCTTAAGTGCAGGGATCTCCTACGAGCAGTACTTC	few	NA	TRBJ2-7	TRBV7-9
CASFRDIYNEQFF	TGTGCCAGCTTTCGGGACATTTACAATGAGCAGTTCTTC	NA	NA	TRBJ2-1	TRBV6-1
CASKEGSANTEAFF	TGTGCCAGCAAGGAGGGGTCGGCGAACACTGAAGCTTTCTTT	many	NA	TRBJ1-1	TRBV28
CASRQTGGPNYGYTF	TGTGCCAGTAGACAGACAGGGGGACCTAACTATGGCTACACCTTC	few	TRBD1	TRBJ1-2	TRBV19
CASSEGTPGERKTQYF	TGTGCCAGCAGTGAAGGGACGCCGGGGGAGAGGAAGACCCAGTACTTC	many	NA	TRBJ2-5	TRBV6-1
CAIKRGTEAFF	TGTGCCATCAAGCGGGGGACTGAAGCTTTCTTT	many	NA	TRBJ1-1	TRBV2
CSAYAHSSPGEYNEQFF	TGCAGTGCTTATGCCCATTCTTCTCCTGGGGAATACAATGAGCAGTTCTTC	many	NA	TRBJ2-1	TRBV20-1
CASSLDRGTGELFF	TGTGCCAGCAGCTTGGACAGGGGCACCGGGGAGCTGTTTTTT	many	TRBD1	TRBJ2-2	TRBV7-3
CASSQGRGAAEAFF	TGCGCCAGCAGCCAAGGGCGGGGGGCTGCTGAAGCTTTCTTT	many	NA	TRBJ1-1	TRBV4-1
CASTGAAYEQYF	TGTGCCAGCACGGGTGCGGCCTACGAGCAGTACTTC	few	NA	TRBJ2-7	TRBV5-4
CASSPQERAGELFF	TGTGCCAGCAGCCCCCAGGAAAGGGCCGGGGAGCTGTTTTTT	many	NA	TRBJ2-2	TRBV7-3
CASSTLGGAGELFF	TGTGCCAGTAGTACCTTAGGGGGAGCCGGGGAGCTGTTTTTT	few	NA	TRBJ2-2	TRBV19
CAWVVGGRLEAFF	TGTGCCTGGGTGGTGGGGGGGCGACTTGAAGCTTTCTTT	once	NA	TRBJ1-1	TRBV30
CASSPEYHRAGREKLFF	TGTGCCAGCAGCCCCGAATACCACAGGGCCGGACGGGAAAAACTGTTTTTT	many	NA	TRBJ1-4	TRBV7-8
CSARPPGLANEQFF	TGCAGTGCTAGACCCCCGGGACTAGCAAATGAGCAGTTCTTC	few	TRBD2	TRBJ2-1	TRBV20-1
CASRFISGIGSYEQYF	TGTGCCAGCAGATTTATTTCAGGGATAGGCTCCTACGAGCAGTACTTC	many	NA	TRBJ2-7	TRBV6-1
CASSLGQAYNEQFF	TGCGCCAGCAGCTTGGGACAGGCTTACAATGAGCAGTTCTTC	few	NA	TRBJ2-1	TRBV5-1
CSAGLAGGPVVLTDTQYF	TGCAGTGCGGGACTAGCGGGAGGGCCAGTAGTCCTCACAGATACGCAGTATTTT	many	TRBD2	TRBJ2-3	TRBV20-1
CAIRAVGATEAFF	TGTGCCATCCGAGCCGTCGGTGCGACTGAAGCTTTCTTT	many	NA	TRBJ1-1	TRBV10-3
CASSIPPDRATEAFF	TGTGCCAGCAGTATCCCCCCCGACAGGGCCACTGAAGCTTTCTTT	many	TRBD1	TRBJ1-1	TRBV28
CASSSTSYNEQFF	TGTGCCAGCAGCTCCACGTCCTACAATGAGCAGTTCTTC	many	NA	TRBJ2-1	TRBV5-1
CASSFSSWETQYF	TGTGCCAGCAGCTTCAGTAGCTGGGAGACCCAGTACTTC	many	NA	TRBJ2-5	TRBV7-9
CASSALGQYSGNTIYF	TGTGCCAGCAGCGCATTGGGACAGTACTCTGGAAACACCATATATTTT	NA	TRBD1	TRBJ1-3	TRBV7-8
CATRLAGGLSSYNEQFF	TGTGCCACCAGACTAGCGGGAGGGTTAAGCTCCTACAATGAGCAGTTCTTC	many	TRBD2	TRBJ2-1	TRBV10-3
CASSFRVSTDTQYF	TGTGCCAGCAGTTTCCGAGTAAGCACAGATACGCAGTATTTT	many	NA	TRBJ2-3	TRBV27
CASSLGTSGYSYNEQFF	TGCGCCAGCAGCTTGGGGACTAGCGGGTACTCCTACAATGAGCAGTTCTTC	NA	TRBD2	TRBJ2-1	TRBV5-1
CASSLEKTGVLSGNTIYF	TGTGCCAGCAGCCTAGAAAAGACAGGGGTCCTCTCTGGAAACACCATATATTTT	NA	TRBD1	TRBJ1-3	TRBV13